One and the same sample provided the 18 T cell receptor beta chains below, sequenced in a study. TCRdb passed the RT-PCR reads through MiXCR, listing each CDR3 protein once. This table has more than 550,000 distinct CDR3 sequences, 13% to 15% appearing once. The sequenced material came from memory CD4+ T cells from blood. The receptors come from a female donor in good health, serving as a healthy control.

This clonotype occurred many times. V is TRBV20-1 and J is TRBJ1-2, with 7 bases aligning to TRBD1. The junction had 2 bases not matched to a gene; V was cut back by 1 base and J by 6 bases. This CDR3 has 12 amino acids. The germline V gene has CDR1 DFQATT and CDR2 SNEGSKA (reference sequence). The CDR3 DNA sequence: TGCAGTGCTAGAGTTACAGGGGATGGCTACACCTTC. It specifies CSARVTGDGYTF.

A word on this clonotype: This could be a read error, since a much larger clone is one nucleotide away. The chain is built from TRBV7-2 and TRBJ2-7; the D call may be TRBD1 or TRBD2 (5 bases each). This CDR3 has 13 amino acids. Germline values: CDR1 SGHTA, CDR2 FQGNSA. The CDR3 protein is CATSPGPSREQYF. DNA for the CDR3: TGTGCCACCAGCCCGGGACCCTCGCGCGAGCAGTACTTC.

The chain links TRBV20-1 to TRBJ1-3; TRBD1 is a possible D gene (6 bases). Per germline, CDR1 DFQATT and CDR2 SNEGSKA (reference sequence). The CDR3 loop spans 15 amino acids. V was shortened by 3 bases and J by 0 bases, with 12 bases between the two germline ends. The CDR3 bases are TGCAGTGCTAGTGGACAGTCTCTCTCTGGAAACACCATATATTTT. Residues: CSASGQSLSGNTIYF.

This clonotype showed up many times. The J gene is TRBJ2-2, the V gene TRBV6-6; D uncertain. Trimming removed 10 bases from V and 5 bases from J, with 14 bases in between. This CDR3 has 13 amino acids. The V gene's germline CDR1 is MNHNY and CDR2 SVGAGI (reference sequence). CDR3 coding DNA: TGTGCCACCCGTGCGGATCCTACCGGGGAGCTGTTTTTT. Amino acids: CATRADPTGELFF.

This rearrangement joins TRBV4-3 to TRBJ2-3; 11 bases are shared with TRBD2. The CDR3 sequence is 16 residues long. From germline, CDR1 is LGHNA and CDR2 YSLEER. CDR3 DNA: TGCGCTGTCAGCCAAATAGCGGGAGGGCATGAAGATACGCAGTATTTT. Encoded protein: CAVSQIAGGHEDTQYF.

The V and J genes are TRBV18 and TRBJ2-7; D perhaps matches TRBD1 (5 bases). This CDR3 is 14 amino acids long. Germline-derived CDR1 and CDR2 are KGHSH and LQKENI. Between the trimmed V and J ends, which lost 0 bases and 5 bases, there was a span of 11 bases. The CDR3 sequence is CASSPPSRADEQYF. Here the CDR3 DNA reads TGTGCCAGCTCACCACCGTCCAGGGCTGACGAGCAGTACTTC.

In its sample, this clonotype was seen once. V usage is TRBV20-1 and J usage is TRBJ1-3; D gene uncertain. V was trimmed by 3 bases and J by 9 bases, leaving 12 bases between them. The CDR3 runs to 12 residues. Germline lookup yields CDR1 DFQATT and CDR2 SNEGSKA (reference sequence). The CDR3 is CSARTTGGTIYF. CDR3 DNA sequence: TGCAGTGCTAGGACCACGGGCGGCACCATATATTTT.

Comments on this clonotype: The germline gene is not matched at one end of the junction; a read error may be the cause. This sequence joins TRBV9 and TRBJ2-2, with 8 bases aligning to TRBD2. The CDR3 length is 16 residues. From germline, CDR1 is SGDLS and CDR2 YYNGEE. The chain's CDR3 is CAGSVTSGPNTGELFF. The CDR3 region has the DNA TGTGCCGGCAGCGTAACTAGCGGACCTAACACCGGGGAGCTGTTTTTT.

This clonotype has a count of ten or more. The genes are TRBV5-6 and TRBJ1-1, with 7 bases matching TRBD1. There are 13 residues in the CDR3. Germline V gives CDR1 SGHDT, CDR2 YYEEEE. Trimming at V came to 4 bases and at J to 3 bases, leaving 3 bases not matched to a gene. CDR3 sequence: CASSMGQYTEAFF. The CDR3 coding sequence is TGTGCCAGCAGCATGGGACAGTACACTGAAGCTTTCTTT.

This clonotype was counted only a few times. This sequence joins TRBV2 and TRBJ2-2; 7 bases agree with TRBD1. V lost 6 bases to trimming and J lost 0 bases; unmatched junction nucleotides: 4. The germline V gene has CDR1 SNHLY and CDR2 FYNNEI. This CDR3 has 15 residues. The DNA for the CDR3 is TGTGCCAGCAGCAAGGACAGGACGAACACCGGGGAGCTGTTTTTT. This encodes CASSKDRTNTGELFF. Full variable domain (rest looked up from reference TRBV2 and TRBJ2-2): EPEVTQTPSHQVTQMGQEVILRCVPISNHLYFYWYRQILGQKVEFLVSFYNNEISEKSEIFDDQFSVERPDGSNFTLKIRSTKLEDSAMYFCASSKDRTNTGELFFGEGSRLTVL.

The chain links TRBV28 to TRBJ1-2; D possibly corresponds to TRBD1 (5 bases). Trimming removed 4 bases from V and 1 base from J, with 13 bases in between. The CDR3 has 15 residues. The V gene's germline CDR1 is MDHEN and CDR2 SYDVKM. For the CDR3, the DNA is TGTGCCAGCAGTTCCGGGGGGGAAAATAACTATGGCTACACCTTC. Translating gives CASSSGGENNYGYTF.

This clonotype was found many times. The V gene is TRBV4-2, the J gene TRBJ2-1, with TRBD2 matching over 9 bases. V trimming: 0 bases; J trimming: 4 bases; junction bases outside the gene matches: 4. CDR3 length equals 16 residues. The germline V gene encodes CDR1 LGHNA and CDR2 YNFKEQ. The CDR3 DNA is TGTGCCAGCAGCCAAGATCCGACTAGCGGATACAATGAGCAGTTCTTC. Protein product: CASSQDPTSGYNEQFF.

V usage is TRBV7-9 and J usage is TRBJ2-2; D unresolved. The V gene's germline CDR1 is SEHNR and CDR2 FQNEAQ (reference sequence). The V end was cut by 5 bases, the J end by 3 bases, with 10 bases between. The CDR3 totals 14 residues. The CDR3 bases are TGTGCCAGCAGCCCCCGTGACTACACCGGGGAGCTGTTTTTT. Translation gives CASSPRDYTGELFF.

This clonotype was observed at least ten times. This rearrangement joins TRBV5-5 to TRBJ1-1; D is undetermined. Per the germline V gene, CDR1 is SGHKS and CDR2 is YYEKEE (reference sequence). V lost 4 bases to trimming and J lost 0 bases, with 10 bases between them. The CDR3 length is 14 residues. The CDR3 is CASSPGRLNTEAFF. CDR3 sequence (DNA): TGTGCCAGCAGCCCAGGCAGGTTGAACACTGAAGCTTTCTTT.

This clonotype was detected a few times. The CDR3 DNA follows: TGTGCCAGCAGCCACGCGGGACAGGGGGCAGAGGGGCAGTTCTTC. The encoded protein is CASSHAGQGAEGQFF. The V gene is TRBV7-2, the J gene TRBJ2-1; 12 bases are shared with TRBD1. V lost 5 bases to trimming and J lost 12 bases; unmatched junction nucleotides: 11. CDR1 is SGHTA, CDR2 FQGNSA, per germline. The CDR3 has 15 residues.

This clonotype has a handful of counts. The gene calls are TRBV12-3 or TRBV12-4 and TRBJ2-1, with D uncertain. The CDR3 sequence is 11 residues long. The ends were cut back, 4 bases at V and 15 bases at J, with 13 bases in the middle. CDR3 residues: CASSSSLLGFF. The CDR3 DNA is TGTGCCAGCAGTTCATCACTATTGGGGTTCTTC.

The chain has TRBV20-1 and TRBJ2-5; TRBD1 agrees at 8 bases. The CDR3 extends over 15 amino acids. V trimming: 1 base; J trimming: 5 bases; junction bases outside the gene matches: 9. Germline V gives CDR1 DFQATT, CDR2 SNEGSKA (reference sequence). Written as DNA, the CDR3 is TGCAGTGCTAGAGGTTTGACAGGGGCGTGGGAGACCCAGTACTTC. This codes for CSARGLTGAWETQYF.

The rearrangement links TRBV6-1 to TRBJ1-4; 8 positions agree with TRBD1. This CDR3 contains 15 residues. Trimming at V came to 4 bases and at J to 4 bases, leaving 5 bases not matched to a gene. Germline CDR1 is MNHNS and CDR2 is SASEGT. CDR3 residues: CASSAQGAGNEKLFF. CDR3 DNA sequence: TGTGCCAGCAGTGCCCAGGGGGCGGGTAATGAAAAACTGTTTTTT.